The 12 T cell receptor beta chains given below trace back to one sample, sequenced in a study of hypomethylating agent response in myelodysplastic syndrome. Produced via immunoSEQ multiplex PCR; TCRdb's table is partial and in-frame only. The sample records roughly 9,800 clones, nearly 85% being singletons. The sample was bone marrow, taken before or after starting hypomethylating agent treatment for myelodysplastic syndrome (not recorded which). The receptors come from a human donor with myelodysplastic syndrome.

The genes are TRBV18 and TRBJ2-2, with TRBD2 matching over 14 bases. Per germline, CDR1 KGHSH and CDR2 LQKENI. V dropped 3 bases and J dropped 7; count of bases not matched to a gene: 7. The CDR3 has 17 amino acids. In DNA form, the CDR3 reads TGTGCCAGCTCACCCCGGGGACTAGCGGGAGCTAACGGGGAGCTGTTTTTT. Amino acids: CASSPRGLAGANGELFF.

The genes are TRBV19 and TRBJ1-6; D is unresolved. Germline V gene lookup returns CDR1 LNHDA and CDR2 SQIVND (reference sequence). The CDR3 runs 15 residues. The CDR3 reads CAGKRRAGDNSPLHF. For the CDR3, the DNA is TGTGCGGGAAAGAGAAGGGCCGGGGATAATTCACCCCTCCACTTT.

The chain uses TRBV5-1 and TRBJ1-3; no definite D call. The CDR3 extends over 14 amino acids. The germline V gene has CDR1 SGHRS and CDR2 YFSETQ. The V end lost 1 base, the J end lost 1 base, and 6 bases lay between the germline ends. The DNA of the CDR3 is TGCGCCAGCAGCTTGCTGGGGTCTGGAAACACCATATATTTT. Residues: CASSLLGSGNTIYF.

Concerning this clone itself: One end of the junction is discordant with germline, which a read error may explain. The chain has TRBV15 and TRBJ1-1; TRBD1 agrees at 8 bases. The CDR3 totals 16 residues. Germline V CDR1 and CDR2: LNHNV, YYDKDF (reference sequence). Here the CDR3 reads CATSREWTGPNTEAFF. For the CDR3, the DNA is TGTGCCACCAGCCGAGAATGGACAGGGCCAAACACTGAAGCTTTCTTT.

The gene calls are TRBV28 and TRBJ1-5; D unclear. The germline gives CDR1 MDHEN, CDR2 SYDVKM. The CDR3 runs to 13 residues. The V gene lost 3 bases and the J gene lost 6 bases, with 9 bases spanning the gap. In nucleotides, the CDR3 is TGTGCCAGCAGTTTCGAGCCGCGTCAGCCCCAGCATTTT. Amino acid sequence: CASSFEPRQPQHF.

The CDR3 spells CASSHKYEQYF. CDR3 nucleotides: TGTGCCAGCAGTCATAAGTACGAGCAGTACTTC. The chain combines TRBV14 with TRBJ2-7; no clear D. Germline lookup yields CDR1 SGHDN and CDR2 FVKESK. The CDR3 has 11 amino acids. V lost 6 bases and J lost 4, with 7 bases in between.

The chain carries TRBV28 and TRBJ2-2; 10 nucleotides line up with TRBD2. This CDR3 contains 14 residues. Trimming removed 8 bases from V and 5 bases from J; junction bases left unmatched: 5. CDR1 is MDHEN, CDR2 SYDVKM, per germline. In nucleotides, the CDR3 is TGTGCCAGCTCTCCAGCGGGGGGGACCGGGGAGCTGTTTTTT. As protein: CASSPAGGTGELFF.

The V and J genes are TRBV15 and TRBJ2-2; no definite D call. V lost 3 bases, J lost 4 bases, and 9 bases lay in between. Germline V gene sequence: CDR1 LNHNV, CDR2 YYDKDF (reference sequence). This CDR3 has 14 amino acids. The CDR3 region has the DNA TGTGCCACCAGCAGTTTCGTGGGCACCGGGGAGCTGTTTTTT. Translated, it gives CATSSFVGTGELFF.

This clone was seen a few times. This chain links TRBV5-6 with TRBJ1-2; D is perhaps TRBD1 (6 bases). The CDR3 runs to 14 residues. The V end lost 2 bases, the J end lost 8 bases, and 16 bases lay between the germline ends. Germline-derived CDR1 and CDR2 are SGHDT and YYEEEE. CDR3 DNA sequence: TGTGCCAGCAGCTTACTGGTCGGGACATGGGGCTACACCTTC. Its protein product is CASSLLVGTWGYTF.

This clone appeared a few times. The chain combines TRBV4-1 with TRBJ1-2; TRBD1 is a possible D gene (5 bases). Germline CDR1 is MGHRA and CDR2 is YSYEKL. This CDR3 is 15 amino acids long. V was cut by 0 bases and J by 4 bases, with 12 bases left in between. CDR3 region: CASSQDLPGRYGYTF. In nucleotides, the CDR3 is TGCGCCAGCAGCCAAGATCTCCCGGGACGCTATGGCTACACCTTC.

The V call is TRBV7-3, the J call TRBJ1-1; D is ambiguous. V lost 3 bases and J lost 1, with 6 bases in between. Germline assignment: CDR1 SGHTA and CDR2 FQGTGA. The length of the CDR3 is 13 residues. CDR3 region: CASSFQENTEAFF. CDR3 nucleotides: TGTGCCAGCAGCTTTCAGGAGAACACTGAAGCTTTCTTT.

The chain combines TRBV9 with TRBJ1-2, with a possible D match to TRBD1 (6 bases). Germline CDR1 is SGDLS and CDR2 is YYNGEE. Deletions cut 4 bases from V and 8 bases from J, with 15 bases between. The CDR3 runs to 13 residues. For the CDR3, the DNA is TGTGCCAGCAGCCCCCAGGCCCAGGGGGGCTACACCTTC. Protein product: CASSPQAQGGYTF.